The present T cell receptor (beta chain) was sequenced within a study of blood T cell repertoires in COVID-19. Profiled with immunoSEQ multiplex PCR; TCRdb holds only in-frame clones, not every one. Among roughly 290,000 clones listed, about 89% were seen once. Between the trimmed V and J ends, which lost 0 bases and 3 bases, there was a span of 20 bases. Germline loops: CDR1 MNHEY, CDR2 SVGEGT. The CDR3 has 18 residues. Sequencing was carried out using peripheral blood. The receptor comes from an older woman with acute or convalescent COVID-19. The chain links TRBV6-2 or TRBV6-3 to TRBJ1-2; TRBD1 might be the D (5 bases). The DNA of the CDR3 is TGTGCCAGCAGTTACTCGATTCAGGGTGCTCCACTGGACTATGGCTACACCTTC. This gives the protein CASSYSIQGAPLDYGYTF.